This is a list of T cell receptor beta chains from one sample in a study of read filtering for tumor transcriptome and immune sequencing. TCRdb re-called the reads through MiXCR, storing one row per CDR3 protein. The table lists almost 40,000 distinct CDR3 sequences, about 15% of them singletons, with around 20% in the top ten. The sequenced sample was a population of CD138-negative cells sorted from bone marrow. These receptors were taken from a donor at least 40 years old with multiple myeloma. Each CDR3 is given with its conserved first and last residue. Fields, in order: V gene, clone size, J gene, D gene, CDR3 protein, CDR3 DNA. A D gene is named only where the DNA matches it firmly. A row's size may be missing; if present it is once, few, many or a size class.

TRBV14	many	TRBJ2-7	TRBD1	CASSQEPPGQTNEQYF	TGTGCCAGCAGCCAAGAACCCCCGGGACAGACGAACGAGCAGTACTTC
TRBV7-9	few	TRBJ2-3	TRBD2	CASSASGGRTDTQYF	TGTGCCAGCAGCGCCAGCGGGGGGAGAACAGATACGCAGTATTTT
TRBV28	many	TRBJ1-1	-	CASSETGNTEAFF	TGTGCCAGCAGCGAGACAGGGAACACTGAAGCTTTCTTT
TRBV27	many	TRBJ1-6	TRBD1	CASSWTGDSPLHF	TGTGCCAGCAGTTGGACAGGGGATTCACCCCTCCACTTT
TRBV10-3	many	TRBJ1-5	TRBD1	CAISEGQGRGQPQHF	TGTGCCATCAGTGAGGGACAGGGAAGAGGACAGCCCCAGCATTTT
TRBV7-3	-	TRBJ1-2	-	CASSLGGAGGADGYTF	TGTGCCAGCAGCTTAGGAGGGGCTGGGGGGGCAGATGGCTACACCTTC
TRBV10-2	many	TRBJ2-7	-	CASSESRRTQISYEQYF	TGCGCCAGCAGTGAGTCGAGGAGGACTCAAATCTCCTACGAGCAGTACTTC
TRBV9	-	TRBJ2-2	-	CASSVGRDTGGLFF	TGTGCCAGCAGCGTGGGGAGGGACACCGGGGGGCTGTTTTTT
TRBV7-9	-	TRBJ2-5	-	CASSLSWETQYF	TGTGCCAGCAGCTTAAGCTGGGAGACCCAGTACTTC
TRBV6-6	-	TRBJ1-4	-	CAGRTGGGVEKLFF	TGTGCCGGCCGGACGGGGGGTGGTGTGGAAAAACTGTTTTTT
TRBV18	-	TRBJ1-5	TRBD1	CASSPLNRGLDQPQHF	TGTGCCAGCTCACCGCTCAACAGGGGGCTCGATCAGCCCCAGCATTTT
TRBV19	many	TRBJ1-5	-	CASSSTGRQPQHF	TGTGCCAGTAGTTCGACAGGCCGTCAGCCCCAGCATTTT
TRBV7-2	many	TRBJ2-4	TRBD1	CASSLGGQGNIQYF	TGTGCCAGCAGCTTAGGGGGACAGGGGAACATTCAGTACTTC
TRBV2	many	TRBJ1-4	-	CASSELVGGALSEKLFF	TGTGCCAGCAGTGAACTAGTCGGGGGGGCGCTATCTGAAAAACTGTTTTTT
TRBV30	many	TRBJ2-7	-	CAWSVSPLYEQYF	TGTGCCTGGAGTGTATCCCCTCTCTACGAGCAGTACTTC
TRBV30	-	TRBJ1-1	-	CAWSADGRRTEAFF	TGTGCCTGGAGTGCAGACGGTCGCAGGACTGAAGCTTTCTTT
TRBV20-1	many	TRBJ1-6	-	CSVMRSGGSYNSPLHF	TGCAGTGTTATGCGTTCGGGGGGCTCCTATAATTCACCCCTCCACTTT
TRBV14	-	TRBJ2-1	-	CASSQGRYNEQFF	TGTGCCAGCAGCCAAGGTCGATACAATGAGCAGTTCTTC
TRBV12-3/TRBV12-4	-	TRBJ2-1	TRBD2	CASSSGLAVYNEQFF	TGTGCCAGCAGTTCGGGACTAGCGGTTTACAATGAGCAGTTCTTC
TRBV7-2	many	TRBJ2-1	-	CASSLVLVPNEQFF	TGTGCCAGCAGCTTAGTACTAGTCCCAAATGAGCAGTTCTTC
TRBV4-3	medium-sized	TRBJ2-1	TRBD2	CASSQGAGYEQFF	TGTGCCAGCAGCCAAGGAGCGGGGTATGAGCAGTTCTTC
TRBV10-3	many	TRBJ2-2	-	CAISEDRNTGELFF	TGTGCCATCAGTGAGGATCGAAACACCGGGGAGCTGTTTTTT
TRBV18	many	TRBJ2-3	TRBD2	CASSPKSRTSGGADTQYF	TGTGCCAGCTCACCCAAAAGCCGGACTAGCGGGGGGGCAGATACGCAGTATTTT
TRBV30	few	TRBJ1-1	-	CAWSVNGRTEAFF	TGTGCCTGGAGTGTGAATGGCAGGACTGAAGCTTTCTTT
TRBV20-1	many	TRBJ1-1	-	CSAPDPNTEAFF	TGCAGTGCTCCCGACCCGAACACTGAAGCTTTCTTT
TRBV4-3	many	TRBJ2-5	TRBD2	CASSQSGGARETQYF	TGCGCCAGCAGCCAGAGCGGGGGGGCTCGGGAGACCCAGTACTTC
TRBV5-1	-	TRBJ1-1	-	CASSLSGDTEAFF	TGCGCCAGCAGCTTGTCCGGGGACACTGAAGCTTTCTTT
TRBV4-1	few	TRBJ1-2	TRBD1	CASSQEGTGGSSYGYTF	TGCGCCAGCAGCCAAGAGGGGACAGGCGGCTCCTCGTATGGCTACACCTTC
TRBV7-9	many	TRBJ2-3	-	CASSSFLDTQYF	TGTGCCAGCAGCTCCTTTTTGGATACGCAGTATTTT
TRBV7-9	-	TRBJ2-1	TRBD1	CASSQTGTEVSYNEQFF	TGTGCCAGCAGCCAGACCGGGACAGAAGTTTCCTACAATGAGCAGTTCTTC
TRBV6-2/TRBV6-3	many	TRBJ2-2	TRBD1	CASSKTGTENTGELFF	TGTGCCAGCAGCAAAACCGGGACAGAAAACACCGGGGAGCTGTTTTTT
TRBV7-2	many	TRBJ1-1	TRBD1	CASTSQGGGLGEAFF	TGTGCCAGCACCTCCCAGGGAGGGGGCTTAGGTGAAGCTTTCTTT
TRBV20-1	many	TRBJ2-7	TRBD1	CSATNPGDRAPYEQYF	TGCAGTGCTACCAACCCCGGTGACAGGGCCCCCTACGAGCAGTACTTC
TRBV5-1	-	TRBJ2-1	-	CASSLVQASNEQFF	TGCGCCAGCAGCTTGGTCCAGGCTTCGAATGAGCAGTTCTTC
TRBV6-1	many	TRBJ1-2	-	CASRPQASFPANYGYTF	TGTGCCAGCAGACCACAGGCATCCTTCCCGGCTAACTATGGCTACACCTTC
TRBV2	many	TRBJ1-2	TRBD1	CASSRDRGYYGYTF	TGTGCCAGCAGCCGGGACAGGGGATACTATGGCTACACCTTC
TRBV7-9	many	TRBJ1-1	TRBD1	CASSSIRGGGRSEAFF	TGTGCCAGCAGCTCGATTCGTGGAGGGGGCCGATCTGAAGCTTTCTTT
TRBV7-2	many	TRBJ2-5	-	CASSPGGEQTQYF	TGTGCCAGCAGCCCCGGAGGGGAACAGACCCAGTACTTC
TRBV11-2	medium-sized	TRBJ2-1	TRBD1	CASSRDRDEQFF	TGTGCCAGCAGCCGGGACAGGGATGAGCAGTTCTTC
TRBV19	many	TRBJ1-5	TRBD1	CASSRTGQGAQPQHF	TGTGCCAGTAGTAGAACTGGACAGGGGGCCCAGCCCCAGCATTTT
TRBV2	many	TRBJ1-6	-	CASSLKEGKSSPLHF	TGTGCCAGCAGCCTAAAGGAGGGGAAGAGTTCACCCCTCCACTTT
TRBV12-3/TRBV12-4	-	TRBJ2-1	-	CASSLAGPRYEQFF	TGTGCCAGCAGTTTGGCGGGACCGAGATATGAGCAGTTCTTC
TRBV3-1	many	TRBJ1-1	-	CASTNKAAWGQAFF	TGTGCCAGCACAAACAAGGCTGCCTGGGGGCAAGCTTTCTTT
TRBV29-1	many	TRBJ2-3	TRBD2	CSVALLAGAPDTQYF	TGCAGCGTTGCATTGCTAGCGGGGGCCCCTGATACGCAGTATTTT
TRBV11-2	many	TRBJ2-2	-	CASSLVRGANTGELFF	TGTGCCAGCAGCTTAGTTAGGGGGGCGAACACCGGGGAGCTGTTTTTT
TRBV6-5	-	TRBJ2-3	-	CASGLAGSTDTQYF	TGTGCCAGCGGCCTGGCGGGCTCGACAGATACGCAGTATTTT
TRBV3-1	many	TRBJ2-2	TRBD1	CASSQGTAGELFF	TGTGCCAGCAGCCAGGGGACAGCCGGGGAGCTGTTTTTT
TRBV5-1	many	TRBJ1-1	-	CASSFAGEGLEAFF	TGCGCCAGCAGCTTTGCAGGAGAGGGTCTCGAGGCTTTCTTT
TRBV11-2	many	TRBJ2-3	-	CASSLSRVTDTQYF	TGTGCCAGCAGCTTATCCAGGGTCACAGATACGCAGTATTTT
TRBV5-1	many	TRBJ1-5	TRBD1	CASSLWTGDYNQPQHF	TGTGCCAGCAGCTTGTGGACAGGGGATTACAATCAGCCCCAGCATTTT
TRBV28	many	TRBJ2-1	-	CASSGPVRKFF	TGTGCCAGCAGTGGGCCCGTGAGGAAGTTCTTC
TRBV11-2	many	TRBJ1-2	TRBD1	CASSLGQDRPNYGYTF	TGTGCCAGCAGCTTAGGTCAGGACAGGCCAAACTATGGCTACACCTTC
TRBV18	-	TRBJ1-5	-	CASSRGRENQPQHF	TGTGCCAGCTCACGGGGCAGGGAGAATCAGCCCCAGCATTTT